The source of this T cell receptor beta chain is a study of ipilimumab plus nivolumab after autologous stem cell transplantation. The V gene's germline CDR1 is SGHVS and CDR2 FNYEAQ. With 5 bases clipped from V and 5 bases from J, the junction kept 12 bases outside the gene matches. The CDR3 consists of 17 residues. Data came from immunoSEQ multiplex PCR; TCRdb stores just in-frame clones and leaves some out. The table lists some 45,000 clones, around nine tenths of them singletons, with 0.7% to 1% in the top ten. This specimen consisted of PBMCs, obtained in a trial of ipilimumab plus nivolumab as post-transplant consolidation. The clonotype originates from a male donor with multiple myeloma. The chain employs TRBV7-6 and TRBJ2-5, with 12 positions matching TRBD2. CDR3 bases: TGTGCCAGCAGCCCCGGGGCTAGCGGGAGGGCGGGGGAGACCCAGTACTTC. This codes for CASSPGASGRAGETQYF.